One sample yielded the 20 T cell receptor beta chains listed below, sequenced in a study of OX40 agonist ivuxolimab in advanced cancers. TCRdb's copy holds only in-frame clones and misses some; the assay was immunoSEQ multiplex PCR. The sample has tens of thousands of clones; 75% to 90% are singletons. The material sequenced was CD4+ or CD8+ T cells sorted from blood, taken in a trial of the OX40 agonist ivuxolimab. The receptors here all came from an adult with an advanced solid tumor such as melanoma, head and neck, liver or kidney cancer.

The gene calls are TRBV7-9 and TRBJ2-5; TRBD1 might be the D (5 bases). V lost 1 base, J lost 13 bases, and 13 bases lay in between. There are 12 residues in the CDR3. Germline-derived CDR1 and CDR2 are SEHNR and FQNEAQ (reference sequence). The CDR3 sequence is CASSLEKGAPYF. For the CDR3, the DNA is TGTGCCAGCAGCTTAGAAAAAGGGGCGCCGTACTTC.

This chain links TRBV5-1 with TRBJ1-2, with D unresolved. V gave up 0 bases and J gave up 0 bases, with 9 bases separating them. From germline, CDR1 is SGHRS and CDR2 YFSETQ. CDR3 length: 15 residues. The CDR3 reads CASSLDPGTNYGYTF. The CDR3 nucleotides read TGCGCCAGCAGCTTGGATCCGGGGACTAACTATGGCTACACCTTC.

CDR3 sequence (DNA): TGTGCTACGGGGGCCGGGGGTGGATCGAACACTGAAGCTTTCTTT. This encodes CATGAGGGSNTEAFF. The V gene is TRBV5-4, the J gene TRBJ1-1, with a weak D call TRBD1 (6 bases). The CDR3 loop spans 15 amino acids. Germline V lookup: CDR1 SGHNT, CDR2 YYREEE (reference sequence).

The V and J genes are TRBV7-9 and TRBJ2-1, with TRBD2 matching 9 bases. The CDR3 runs 15 residues. Germline V gene lookup returns CDR1 SEHNR and CDR2 FQNEAQ (reference sequence). The trim removed 5 bases at V and 8 bases at J, leaving 10 bases unmatched. In DNA form, the CDR3 reads TGTGCCAGCAGCCCGCCGGGGACTAGCTTGCATGAGCAGTTCTTC. Its protein product is CASSPPGTSLHEQFF. Full variable domain (missing parts from reference TRBV7-9 and TRBJ2-1): DTGVSQNPRHKITKRGQNVTFRCDPISEHNRLYWYRQTLGQGPEFLTYFQNEAQLEKSRLLSDRFSAERPKGSFSTLEIQRTEQGDSAMYLCASSPPGTSLHEQFFGPGTRLTVL.

The V call is TRBV11-3, the J call TRBJ2-3; maybe TRBD2 (6 bases). The CDR3 extends over 14 amino acids. The germline V gene encodes CDR1 SGHNT and CDR2 YENEEA. The V end was cut by 1 base, the J end by 1 base, with 6 bases between. CDR3 coding DNA: TGTGCCAGCAGCTTAGGGGGGGGCACAGATACGCAGTATTTT. Protein: CASSLGGGTDTQYF.

This clone was picked up one time. The J gene is TRBJ2-6, the V gene TRBV5-4; D unclear. CDR1 and CDR2 (germline): SGHNT, YYREEE (reference sequence). This CDR3 has 19 residues. V lost 2 bases and J 0 bases, leaving 18 bases between the germline ends. The CDR3 protein is CASSFGFGSGSSGANVLTF. The DNA of the CDR3 is TGTGCCAGCAGCTTTGGATTTGGGTCGGGTAGCTCTGGGGCCAACGTCCTGACTTTC.

The V gene is TRBV7-8, the J gene TRBJ1-5; D is possibly TRBD1 (6 bases). Germline CDR1 reads SGHVS; CDR2 reads FQNEAQ. V gave up 3 bases and J gave up 8 bases, with 17 bases separating them. There are 15 residues in the CDR3. Here the CDR3 DNA reads TGTGCCAGCAGCTTCTCCGGGAACAGGGATGAGCCCCAGCATTTT. Protein: CASSFSGNRDEPQHF.

This chain connects TRBV9 to TRBJ2-1, with 12 bases that match TRBD2. The V segment lost 0 bases and the J segment 8 bases; nucleotides outside the gene matches: 3. The CDR3 loop spans 15 amino acids. Germline CDR1 SGDLS, CDR2 YYNGEE. CDR3 amino acids: CASSVGTSGKHEQFF. The CDR3, as DNA: TGTGCCAGCAGCGTAGGGACTAGCGGGAAACATGAGCAGTTCTTC.

The chain employs TRBV15 and TRBJ1-6; TRBD1 might be the D (5 bases). V was trimmed by 6 bases and J by 8 bases, leaving 17 bases between them. The germline CDR1 and CDR2 sequences are LNHNV and YYDKDF (reference sequence). This CDR3 has 15 amino acids. CDR3 sequence (DNA): TGTGCCACCAGGGCGGTTGGCAGGGAGGATTCACCCCTCCACTTT. Translating it yields CATRAVGREDSPLHF.

V gene TRBV18 combines with J gene TRBJ2-5, with TRBD2 identical over 9 bases. The germline CDR1 and CDR2 sequences are KGHSH and LQKENI. Trimming cost V 6 bases and J 4 bases; bases outside gene matches: 9. CDR3 length: 15 amino acids. The CDR3 sequence is CASSPGLALLETQYF. The CDR3 coding sequence is TGTGCCAGCTCCCCGGGACTAGCCCTATTAGAGACCCAGTACTTC.

V usage is TRBV5-1 and J usage is TRBJ1-4; perhaps TRBD1 as D (5 bases). The CDR3 contains 14 residues. Deletions cut 4 bases from V and 6 bases from J, with 13 bases between. The V gene's germline CDR1 is SGHRS and CDR2 YFSETQ. The chain's CDR3 is CASSQPAGDEKLFF. CDR3 nucleotide sequence: TGCGCCAGCAGCCAACCCGCGGGGGATGAAAAACTGTTTTTT.

V and J are TRBV4-2 and TRBJ2-7; D ambiguous. The V and J ends lost 0 bases and 2 bases respectively, with 14 bases between them. This CDR3 comprises 16 residues. Germline CDR1 reads LGHNA; CDR2 reads YNFKEQ. CDR3 sequence (DNA): TGTGCCAGCAGCCAAGATATGAGTGACGGGCCCTACGAGCAGTACTTC. Encoded protein: CASSQDMSDGPYEQYF.

This clone was observed a single time. V usage is TRBV19 and J usage is TRBJ1-3; no firm D call. V lost 5 bases and J 7 bases, leaving 18 bases between the germline ends. The germline gives CDR1 LNHDA, CDR2 SQIVND (reference sequence). This CDR3 has 15 amino acids. This CDR3 is CASSPTPGVGNTIYF. DNA for the CDR3: TGTGCCAGTAGTCCTACGCCGGGAGTTGGGAACACCATATATTTT.

The J gene is TRBJ2-7, the V gene TRBV18; no definite D call. Germline-derived CDR1 and CDR2 are KGHSH and LQKENI. This CDR3 is built from 15 residues. Trimming stripped 4 bases from V and 3 bases from J, with 16 bases between. The CDR3 coding sequence is TGTGCCAGCTCACGTACGACTTCAGGAAACTACGAGCAGTACTTC. Translation: CASSRTTSGNYEQYF.

This chain joins TRBV4-3 and TRBJ2-1; TRBD1 matches 7 bases. The V gene end was trimmed by 1 base and the J gene end by 5 bases; junction bases not matched to a gene: 11. The CDR3 has 17 amino acids. Germline V gives CDR1 LGHNA, CDR2 YSLEER. CDR3 in amino acids: CASSQGDRVILDNEQFF. The CDR3 DNA reads as TGCGCCAGCAGCCAAGGCGACAGGGTGATTCTGGACAATGAGCAGTTCTTC.

The chain links TRBV10-3 to TRBJ2-6, with D possibly TRBD1 on 5 matching bases. V lost 6 bases and J lost 0, with 6 bases in between. The germline V gene encodes CDR1 ENHRY and CDR2 SYGVKD. The CDR3 covers 14 residues. The CDR3 here is CAIRTGSGANVLTF. In nucleotides, the CDR3 is TGTGCCATCAGAACAGGCTCTGGGGCCAACGTCCTGACTTTC.

The genes are TRBV6-1 and TRBJ2-7, with TRBD1 matching over 7 bases. V trimming: 5 bases; J trimming: 0 bases; junction bases outside the gene matches: 4. Looked up from germline, CDR1 is MNHNS and CDR2 is SASEGT. The CDR3 consists of 14 residues. The CDR3 here is CASSRDSYSYEQYF. In nucleotides, the CDR3 is TGTGCCAGCAGTCGGGACAGCTACTCCTACGAGCAGTACTTC.

This chain links TRBV7-8 with TRBJ2-3; 11 bases map to TRBD1. The CDR3 has 15 amino acids. Germline CDR1 is SGHVS and CDR2 is FQNEAQ. J lost 6 bases, V lost 5 bases, and 7 bases had no gene match. Here the CDR3 reads CASSARDRGFDTQYF. CDR3 sequence (DNA): TGTGCCAGCAGCGCCCGGGACAGGGGGTTTGATACGCAGTATTTT.

In the case of this clone: In the same sample, other DNA sequences code for this CDR3. This rearrangement joins TRBV27 to TRBJ2-7, with D perhaps matching TRBD1 or TRBD2 (5 bases each). CDR1 and CDR2 from the germline V gene are MNHEY and SMNVEV (reference sequence). V was clipped by 5 bases and J by 2 bases, with 16 bases between them. The CDR3 contains 15 residues. The CDR3 sequence: CASSPLRDGTYEQYV. The CDR3 nucleotides read TGTGCCAGCAGTCCCCTCCGGGACGGAACCTACGAGCAGTACGTC.

V is TRBV7-9 and J is TRBJ2-3; the match to TRBD2 covers 7 bases. Germline lookup yields CDR1 SEHNR and CDR2 FQNEAQ (reference sequence). The ends lost 5 bases at V and 5 bases at J; junction bases unmatched: 10. This CDR3 has 15 amino acids. This CDR3 is CASSTQAGDRDTQYF. The CDR3 DNA reads TGTGCCAGCAGCACCCAGGCGGGAGACAGAGATACGCAGTATTTT.